Listed here is a single T cell receptor (beta chain). The antigen is undetermined. Germline CDR1 is LNHDA and CDR2 is SQIVND (reference sequence). Trimming took off 6 bases at V and 4 bases at J, with 13 bases between the two ends. The CDR3 extends over 14 amino acids. TCRdb itself ran the reads through MiXCR, one entry per CDR3 protein. The table includes about 920,000 distinct CDR3 sequences, 31% detected once. These data originate in a study of T cell repertoires in cytomegalovirus infection. Regarding the study as a whole: Of the TCR beta families, the public ones yielded a cumulative frequency that identified carriers of CMV plus the relevant HLA. HLA-C-restricted CMV clonotypes gave the most frequent clonotype in two of eight donors.

This clonotype was sampled from a human donor in good health (CMV status not recorded). Some clones in this sample may be carry-over from other donors' samples. Sequences were derived from cultured CD8+ T cells from PBMCs, sampled from culture after CMV antigen stimulation. The V gene is TRBV19, the J gene TRBJ2-4; D assignment may be TRBD1 or TRBD2 (5 bases each). This CDR3 reads CASRGDPSKNIQYF. The CDR3 bases are TGTGCCAGTAGGGGGGACCCTTCAAAAAACATTCAGTACTTC. The full variable domain, its missing parts supplied by reference TRBV19 and TRBJ2-4, is DGGITQSPKYLFRKEGQNVTLSCEQNLNHDAMYWYRQDPGQGLRLIYYSQIVNDFQKGDIAEGYSVSREKKESFPLTVTSAQKNPTAFYLCASRGDPSKNIQYFGAGTRLSVL.